What follows are 13 T cell receptor beta chains derived from one specimen sequenced in a study of response to subunit inactivated influenza vaccine. TCRdb recomputed calls from the RT-PCR reads with MiXCR, one row per CDR3 protein. The repertoire has roughly 700,000 distinct CDR3 sequences, over 11% of them found once; the top ten carry approximately 7%. The sample was PBMCs from blood, taken 14 days before vaccination. The receptor source for this set is a man aged 45-65 years who received an inactivated influenza vaccine.

The rearrangement joins TRBV7-9 to TRBJ1-1; no clear D gene. The CDR3 has 14 residues. Trimming took 2 bases from V and 1 from J, leaving 8 bases between them. CDR1 and CDR2 from the germline V gene are SEHNR and FQNEAQ (reference sequence). Here the CDR3 reads CASSLHCENTEAFF. CDR3 nucleotide sequence: TGTGCCAGCAGCTTACATTGCGAGAACACTGAAGCTTTCTTT. The entire variable domain, with the rest obtained from reference TRBV7-9 and TRBJ1-1, is as follows: DTGVSQNPRHKITKRGQNVTFRCDPISEHNRLYWYRQTLGQGPEFLTYFQNEAQLEKSRLLSDRFSAERPKGSFSTLEIQRTEQGDSAMYLCASSLHCENTEAFFGQGTRLTVV.

This clonotype turned up a few times. The chain has TRBV9 and TRBJ2-5, with D uncertain. V lost 1 base and J 2 bases, leaving 9 bases between the germline ends. This CDR3 has 14 amino acids. Looked up from germline, CDR1 is SGDLS and CDR2 is YYNGEE. In DNA, the CDR3 is TGTGCCAGCAGCGTAATGGAACGACAAGAGACCCAGTACTTC. It yields the protein CASSVMERQETQYF.

This clonotype was counted only a few times. The V call is TRBV6-1, the J call TRBJ2-1, with a tentative D call TRBD2 (6 bases). The V gene's germline CDR1 is MNHNS and CDR2 SASEGT. V lost 3 bases to trimming and J lost 2 bases, with 11 bases between them. The CDR3 contains 15 residues. The chain's CDR3 is CASSETRGAYNEQFF. Here the CDR3 DNA reads TGTGCCAGCAGTGAGACTCGCGGGGCCTACAATGAGCAGTTCTTC.

This clonotype was recorded at least ten times. This sequence joins TRBV12-3 or TRBV12-4 and TRBJ2-5; D ambiguous. Trimming shortened V by 3 bases and J by 4 bases, and 9 bases separated the two germline ends. The length of the CDR3 is 13 residues. Here the CDR3 DNA reads TGTGCCAGCAGTTTGACTGCGGTAGAGACCCAGTACTTC. It encodes CASSLTAVETQYF.

The V gene is TRBV6-2 or TRBV6-3, the J gene TRBJ2-6, with D hard to call. This CDR3 has 15 amino acids. CDR1 MNHEY and CDR2 SVGEGT come from the germline V gene. V was cut by 8 bases and J by 2 bases, with 13 bases left in between. CDR3 in amino acids: CASCRSPPGANVLTF. The CDR3 nucleotides read TGTGCCAGCTGCAGGTCTCCCCCTGGGGCCAACGTCCTGACTTTC.

This clonotype was counted only a few times. This chain joins TRBV9 and TRBJ2-1; no firm D call. The CDR3 has 13 residues. The V end lost 3 bases, the J end lost 8 bases, and 12 bases lay between the germline ends. The germline V gene has CDR1 SGDLS and CDR2 YYNGEE. The CDR3 reads CASSANLDDEQFF. As DNA, the CDR3 is TGTGCCAGCAGCGCTAACCTCGACGATGAGCAGTTCTTC.

DNA for the CDR3: TGTGCCAGCAGCTTAGGCGCCGGGACAGGGAGCACCGGGGAGCTGTTTTTT. Its translation is CASSLGAGTGSTGELFF. The rearrangement links TRBV7-8 to TRBJ2-2; TRBD1 agrees at 9 bases. The CDR3 runs to 17 residues. The trim removed 1 base at V and 4 bases at J, leaving 7 bases unmatched. Germline CDR1 reads SGHVS; CDR2 reads FQNEAQ. The full variable domain, rest sourced from reference TRBV7-8 and TRBJ2-2, is GAGVSQSPRYKVAKRGQDVALRCDPISGHVSLFWYQQALGQGPEFLTYFQNEAQLDKSGLPSDRFFAERPEGSVSTLKIQRTQQEDSAVYLCASSLGAGTGSTGELFFGEGSRLTVL.

This chain links TRBV5-1 with TRBJ2-7; D is uncertain. Germline V gene sequence: CDR1 SGHRS, CDR2 YFSETQ. V lost 4 bases and J lost 5, with 13 bases in between. CDR3 length equals 13 residues. The CDR3 reads CASSEALPDEQYF. The CDR3 DNA is TGCGCCAGCAGCGAGGCCCTCCCTGACGAGCAGTACTTC. Supplemented by reference TRBV5-1 and TRBJ2-7, the full variable domain reads KAGVTQTPRYLIKTRGQQVTLSCSPISGHRSVSWYQQTPGQGLQFLFEYFSETQRNKGNFPGRFSGRQFSNSRSEMNVSTLELGDSALYLCASSEALPDEQYFGPGTRLTVT.

This clonotype was counted ten times or more. The V call is TRBV7-2, the J call TRBJ1-6; TRBD1 is a possible D gene (6 bases). Between the trimmed V and J ends, which lost 5 bases and 8 bases, there was a span of 22 bases. Germline V gene sequence: CDR1 SGHTA, CDR2 FQGNSA. The CDR3 has 17 residues. The CDR3 reads CASSKHLGQGRDSPLHF. CDR3 nucleotide sequence: TGTGCCAGCAGCAAGCACCTAGGGCAGGGGAGGGATTCACCCCTCCACTTT.

This clonotype appeared many times. The chain uses TRBV4-2 and TRBJ1-3; possibly TRBD1 for D (5 bases). CDR3 size: 17 residues. The germline V gene encodes CDR1 LGHNA and CDR2 YNFKEQ. Trimming took 0 bases from V and 5 from J, leaving 17 bases between them. The DNA of the CDR3 is TGTGCCAGCAGCCAAGATTCCCGACAGAGCGAGCGAAACACCATATATTTT. Translated, it gives CASSQDSRQSERNTIYF.

This clonotype was detected only a few times. CDR3 in amino acids: CASSDPGLAGETGELFF. CDR3 in DNA: TGTGCCAGCAGTGATCCGGGACTAGCGGGCGAGACCGGGGAGCTGTTTTTT. This chain links TRBV6-1 with TRBJ2-2, with 12 bases lining up with TRBD2. V was pared by 3 bases and J by 5 bases, with 7 bases of the junction left unmatched. Per the germline V gene, CDR1 is MNHNS and CDR2 is SASEGT. This CDR3 spans 17 amino acids.

Only a few counts were recorded for this clonotype. The chain links TRBV4-1 to TRBJ1-5, with D tentatively TRBD1 (5 bases). CDR1 is MGHRA, CDR2 YSYEKL, per germline. Trimming removed 2 bases from V and 5 bases from J, with 7 bases in between. CDR3 length: 13 amino acids. CDR3 protein: CASSQQGDQPQHF. In DNA, the CDR3 is TGCGCCAGCAGCCAACAGGGTGATCAGCCCCAGCATTTT.

The chain links TRBV12-3 or TRBV12-4 to TRBJ1-2; D possibly corresponds to TRBD1 (6 bases). Trimming shortened V by 7 bases and J by 4 bases, and 16 bases separated the two germline ends. There are 14 residues in the CDR3. CDR3 sequence reads: CASTSQGFSYGYTF. The CDR3 coding sequence is TGTGCCAGCACCAGCCAGGGGTTCTCCTATGGCTACACCTTC.